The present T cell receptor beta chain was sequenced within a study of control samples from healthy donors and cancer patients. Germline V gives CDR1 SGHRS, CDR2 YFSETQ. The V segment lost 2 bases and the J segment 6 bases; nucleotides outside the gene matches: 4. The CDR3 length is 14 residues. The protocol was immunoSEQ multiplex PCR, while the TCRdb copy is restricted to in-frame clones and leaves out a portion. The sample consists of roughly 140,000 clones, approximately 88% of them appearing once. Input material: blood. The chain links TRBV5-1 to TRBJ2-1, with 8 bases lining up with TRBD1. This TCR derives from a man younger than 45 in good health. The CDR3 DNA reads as TGCGCCAGCAGCTTACGGACAGGGAGCAATGAGCAGTTCTTC. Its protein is CASSLRTGSNEQFF.